The present entry profiles one T cell receptor (beta chain) with its context. The sample is drawn from a study of blood T cell repertoires in COVID-19. Study as a whole: COVID-19 samples, acute and convalescent, were from the United States, Italy and Spain.

As processed by the authors: Amplification of reference gene primers provided the estimated nucleated cell counts. Assay: immunoSEQ multiplex PCR; the TCRdb copy retains only in-frame clones and omits some. V and J calls and clone size are those listed in that table; D and trimming were worked out from the DNA. Of about 15,000 clones detected, around nine tenths appear once; the ten largest clones hold approximately 31%. CDR3 size: 15 residues. The J segment lost 4 bases and the V segment lost 5 bases, leaving 8 bases of the junction unmatched. Germline CDR1 and CDR2: MNHNY and SVGAGI (reference sequence).

Sequenced input: peripheral blood. This clonotype was sampled from a woman of 80 years or more with COVID-19, enrolled during active disease. J is TRBJ2-7 and V is TRBV6-6; 10 bases align to TRBD1. The CDR3 region has the DNA TGTGCCAGCAGTCCACGACAGGGGGCCGCATACGAGCAGTACTTC. As protein: CASSPRQGAAYEQYF.